This T cell receptor (beta chain) was obtained from a study of blood T cell repertoires in COVID-19. Study details: The origin of the acute and convalescent COVID-19 samples was the United States, Italy and Spain.

The trim removed 1 base at V and 7 bases at J, leaving 6 bases unmatched. The CDR3 has 15 residues. Germline loops: CDR1 MDHEN, CDR2 SYDVKM. This table comes from immunoSEQ multiplex PCR, and its TCRdb copy is limited to in-frame clones, with some not included. The sample shows tens of thousands of clones, approximately 89% of them seen only once. The gene calls are TRBV28 and TRBJ1-5, with 8 bases lining up with TRBD1. Sequences were obtained from peripheral blood. The sequence came from an elderly man with acute or convalescent COVID-19. This CDR3 is CASSLLGRGQQPQHF. The CDR3 DNA reads as TGTGCCAGCAGTTTATTGGGCAGGGGGCAACAGCCCCAGCATTTT. Drawing the rest from reference TRBV28 and TRBJ1-5, the complete variable domain is DVKVTQSSRYLVKRTGEKVFLECVQDMDHENMFWYRQDPGLGLRLIYFSYDVKMKEKGDIPEGYSVSREKKERFSLILESASTNQTSMYLCASSLLGRGQQPQHFGDGTRLSIL.